The T cell receptor (beta chain) described here comes from a study of blood T cell repertoires in COVID-19. The overall study: Samples came from the United States, Italy and Spain, spanning acute and convalescent COVID-19. PBMCs, B-cell-depleted T cells, or T cells provided the cDNA or gDNA that made up the material.

Study processing details: Scientists estimated how many nucleated cells there were by amplifying reference gene primers. The method was immunoSEQ multiplex PCR; TCRdb's version includes in-frame clones alone and lacks a portion of them. V and J calls and clone size are as listed in that table; D and trimming were resolved from the DNA. The table includes approximately 260,000 clones, roughly 80% detected once. The CDR3 totals 15 residues. J lost 6 bases, V lost 1 base, and 7 bases had no gene match. Germline loops: CDR1 SGHNT, CDR2 YYREEE (reference sequence). The receptor was isolated from a woman between 40 and 50 years old with active or convalescent COVID-19. The sequenced sample was peripheral blood. The chain couples TRBV5-4 to TRBJ2-1, with 7 bases matching TRBD2. Here the CDR3 reads CASSLYKGLPNEQFF. In DNA form, the CDR3 reads TGTGCCAGCAGCTTGTACAAGGGACTACCCAATGAGCAGTTCTTC.